This TCR beta chain was captured in a study of cytomegalovirus exposure and HLA in healthy donors. Whole-study results and caveats: TCR beta sequences reportedly predicted most subjects' HLA-A and HLA-B alleles accurately.

The PCR ran on 60 Vbeta and 13 Jbeta primers. Here immunoSEQ multiplex PCR was the method, and the copy in TCRdb shows in-frame clones only, minus some. The sample has 110,000 or so clones; over 75% are singletons. Note on this clone: Its target is unknown.

Sequences were obtained from PBMCs. The sequence was obtained from a man in his forties in good health and CMV-seronegative.

CDR3 amino acids: CATSSVPGQGASVDIQYF. DNA of the CDR3: TGTGCCACCAGCAGTGTACCGGGACAGGGGGCCAGTGTTGACATTCAGTACTTC. The V gene is TRBV15, the J gene TRBJ2-4; 12 nucleotides match TRBD1. Trimming cost V 3 bases and J 8 bases; bases outside gene matches: 14. CDR3 length: 18 amino acids. Germline V CDR1 and CDR2: LNHNV, YYDKDF (reference sequence).